This TCR beta chain was identified in a study of cytomegalovirus exposure and HLA in healthy donors. Study-wide points: Donors belonging to an Asian-associated ancestry cluster reportedly showed fewer N-insertions in productive TCRs than the roughly 700-donor mean, according to what a later analysis found. Later analysis associated a missense DCLRE1C variant with TCR beta V- and J-gene trimming. Specificity of a few CMV-associated chains for CMV antigens was verified in vitro.

This cohort consisted of healthy bone marrow donors. CDR3 length: 15 amino acids. Germline assignment: CDR1 ENHRY and CDR2 SYGVKD. The V segment lost 0 bases and the J segment 2 bases; nucleotides outside the gene matches: 1. The PCR ran on 60 Vbeta and 13 Jbeta primers. Only in-frame clones appear in the TCRdb table, and some are missing; sequencing was by immunoSEQ multiplex PCR. The sample lists around 110,000 clones, roughly 69% occurring once. Regarding this clone: Its specificity is unknown.

This clonotype was sampled from a woman aged 40-49 years in good health and CMV-seropositive. The rearrangement uses TRBV10-3 and TRBJ1-1; TRBD1 matches at 9 bases. Input material: PBMCs. In nucleotides, the CDR3 is TGTGCCATCAGTGAGTCGGACAGGGGAAACACTGAAGCTTTCTTT. Protein sequence: CAISESDRGNTEAFF.